This T cell receptor (beta chain) came from a study of cytomegalovirus exposure and HLA in healthy donors. This CDR3 comprises 17 residues. Trimming took 0 bases from V and 4 from J; bases not matched to a gene: 9. CDR1 is SGDLS, CDR2 YYNGEE, per germline. 60 Vbeta and 13 Jbeta primers were used in PCR. TCRdb keeps only in-frame clones here, not all; method: immunoSEQ multiplex PCR. The sample shows some 100,000 clones, approximately 77% of them seen only once. The rearrangement uses TRBV9 and TRBJ2-4, with TRBD2 matching 8 bases. This sequence was found in a male donor in good health and CMV-seropositive. The sequenced sample consisted of PBMCs. CDR3 coding DNA: TGTGCCAGCAGCGTAGAATTTGGTAGCGGGGAAAAAAACATTCAGTACTTC. This translates into CASSVEFGSGEKNIQYF.